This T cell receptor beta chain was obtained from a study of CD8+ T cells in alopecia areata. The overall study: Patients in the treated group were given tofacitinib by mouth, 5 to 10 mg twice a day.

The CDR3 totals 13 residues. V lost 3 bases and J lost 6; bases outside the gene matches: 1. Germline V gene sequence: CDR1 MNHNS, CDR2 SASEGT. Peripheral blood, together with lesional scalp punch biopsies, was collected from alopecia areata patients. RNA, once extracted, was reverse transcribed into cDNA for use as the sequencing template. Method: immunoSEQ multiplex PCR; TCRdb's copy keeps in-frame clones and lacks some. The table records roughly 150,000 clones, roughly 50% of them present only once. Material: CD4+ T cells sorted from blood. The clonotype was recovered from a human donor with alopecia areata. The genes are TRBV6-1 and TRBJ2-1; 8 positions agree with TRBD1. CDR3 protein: CASSEDRVNEQFF. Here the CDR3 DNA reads TGTGCCAGCAGTGAGGACAGGGTCAATGAGCAGTTCTTC.